Following are 7 T cell receptor beta chains from one sample sequenced in a study of cytomegalovirus exposure and HLA in healthy donors. The PCR made use of 60 Vbeta and 13 Jbeta primers. Measured with immunoSEQ multiplex PCR; TCRdb has only the in-frame clones, and not every one. This table lists about 82,000 clones. Sequencing was carried out using PBMCs. The receptors come from a woman in her twenties or thirties in good health and CMV-seronegative.

The rearrangement links TRBV5-8 to TRBJ2-1, with a tentative D call TRBD2 (7 bases). CDR3 length equals 15 residues. Germline V gene sequence: CDR1 SGHTS, CDR2 YDEGEE. V was trimmed by 2 bases and J by 4 bases, leaving 13 bases between them. CDR3: CASSFAGATYNEQFF. As DNA, the CDR3 is TGTGCCAGCAGCTTCGCGGGGGCGACGTACAATGAGCAGTTCTTC.

The chain is built from TRBV5-1 and TRBJ2-1; 16 nucleotides align to TRBD2. The junction had 10 bases not matched to a gene; V was cut back by 6 bases and J by 7 bases. The CDR3 runs 17 residues. CDR1 is SGHRS and CDR2 is YFSETQ in the germline V gene. CDR3 protein: CASKEPGTSGGGNEQFF. In DNA, the CDR3 is TGCGCCAGCAAAGAACCCGGGACTAGCGGGGGGGGAAATGAGCAGTTCTTC.

The chain recombines TRBV19 with TRBJ2-1; 7 nucleotides align to TRBD2. Looked up from germline, CDR1 is LNHDA and CDR2 is SQIVND (reference sequence). The CDR3 totals 13 residues. The CDR3 here is CAVGLDSYNEQFF. CDR3 DNA: TGTGCGGTAGGACTAGACTCCTACAATGAGCAGTTCTTC.

The chain uses TRBV7-9 and TRBJ1-2; D might be TRBD1 (6 bases). The CDR3 has 13 amino acids. The V end lost 4 bases, the J end lost 7 bases, and 13 bases lay between the germline ends. Germline lookup yields CDR1 SEHNR and CDR2 FQNEAQ (reference sequence). The CDR3 nucleotides read TGTGCCAGCAGCTCAGGGGCCCTAGGTGGCTACACCTTC. The encoded protein is CASSSGALGGYTF.

The rearrangement joins TRBV6-1 to TRBJ1-2; D is perhaps TRBD1 (6 bases). With 6 bases removed from V and 4 bases from J, the gap between germline ends came to 9 bases. Germline CDR1 reads MNHNS; CDR2 reads SASEGT. The CDR3 contains 12 residues. The CDR3 spells CASRTGIYGYTF. The CDR3 DNA sequence: TGTGCCAGCAGAACAGGGATCTATGGCTACACCTTC.

V and J are TRBV4-1 and TRBJ2-1, with D perhaps TRBD1 (5 bases). The germline V gene has CDR1 MGHRA and CDR2 YSYEKL. V lost 0 bases, J lost 16 bases, and 16 bases lay in between. The CDR3 runs 13 residues. The CDR3 is CASSQDMAGLPFF. CDR3 coding DNA: TGCGCCAGCAGCCAAGATATGGCAGGGCTCCCCTTCTTC.

CDR3 in DNA: TGCGCCAGCAGCCCAACTACTAGTGTCAATGAGCAGTTCTTC. Amino acids: CASSPTTSVNEQFF. The chain links TRBV5-1 to TRBJ2-1; a weak D match, TRBD2 (5 bases). CDR3 length: 14 amino acids. Trimming removed 4 bases from V and 6 bases from J, with 14 bases in between. CDR1 is SGHRS, CDR2 YFSETQ, per germline.